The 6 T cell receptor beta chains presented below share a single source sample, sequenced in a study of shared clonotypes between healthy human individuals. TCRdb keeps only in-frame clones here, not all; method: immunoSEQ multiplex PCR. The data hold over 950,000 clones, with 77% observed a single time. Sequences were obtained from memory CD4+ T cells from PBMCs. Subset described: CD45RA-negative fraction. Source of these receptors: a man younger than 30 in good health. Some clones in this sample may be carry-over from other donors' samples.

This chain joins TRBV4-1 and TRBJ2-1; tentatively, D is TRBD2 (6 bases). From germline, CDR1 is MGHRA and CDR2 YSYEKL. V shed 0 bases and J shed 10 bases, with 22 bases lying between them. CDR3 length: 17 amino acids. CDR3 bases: TGCGCCAGCAGCCAAGATGGGCCAGTAGGGACTGAGGGCGAGCAGTTCTTC. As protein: CASSQDGPVGTEGEQFF.

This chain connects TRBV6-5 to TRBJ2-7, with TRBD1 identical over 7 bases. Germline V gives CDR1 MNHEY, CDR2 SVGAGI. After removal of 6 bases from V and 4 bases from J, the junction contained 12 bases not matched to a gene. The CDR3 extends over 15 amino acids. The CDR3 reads CASRDTGARSYEQYF. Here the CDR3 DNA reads TGTGCCAGCAGGGATACAGGGGCGAGATCATACGAGCAGTACTTC.

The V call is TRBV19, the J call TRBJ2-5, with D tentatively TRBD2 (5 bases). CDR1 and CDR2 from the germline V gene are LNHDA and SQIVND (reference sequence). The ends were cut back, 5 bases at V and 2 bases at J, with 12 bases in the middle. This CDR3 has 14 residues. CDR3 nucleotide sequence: TGTGCCAGTAGTCCCGGAGGCCGGCAAGAGACCCAGTACTTC. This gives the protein CASSPGGRQETQYF.

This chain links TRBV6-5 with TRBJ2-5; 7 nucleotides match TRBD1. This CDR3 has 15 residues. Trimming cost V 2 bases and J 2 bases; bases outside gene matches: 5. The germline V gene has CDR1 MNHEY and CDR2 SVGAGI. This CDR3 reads CASSYDREYQETQYF. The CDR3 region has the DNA TGTGCCAGCAGTTACGACAGGGAATATCAAGAGACCCAGTACTTC.

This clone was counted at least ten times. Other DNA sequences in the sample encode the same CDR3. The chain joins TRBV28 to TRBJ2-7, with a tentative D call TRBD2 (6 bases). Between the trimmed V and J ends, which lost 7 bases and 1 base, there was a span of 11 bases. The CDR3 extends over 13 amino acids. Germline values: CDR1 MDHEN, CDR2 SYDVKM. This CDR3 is CASTRDSSYEQYF. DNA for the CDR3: TGTGCCAGCACGCGGGACTCTTCCTACGAGCAGTACTTC. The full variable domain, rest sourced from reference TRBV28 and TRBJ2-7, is DVKVTQSSRYLVKRTGEKVFLECVQDMDHENMFWYRQDPGLGLRLIYFSYDVKMKEKGDIPEGYSVSREKKERFSLILESASTNQTSMYLCASTRDSSYEQYFGPGTRLTVT.

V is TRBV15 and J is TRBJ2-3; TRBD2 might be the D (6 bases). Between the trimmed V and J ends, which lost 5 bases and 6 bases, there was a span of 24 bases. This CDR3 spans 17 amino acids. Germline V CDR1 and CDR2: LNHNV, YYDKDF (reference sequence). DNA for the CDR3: TGTGCCACCAGCGGTGTAAGAAGAAGCGGGTGGAAGGATACGCAGTATTTT. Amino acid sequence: CATSGVRRSGWKDTQYF.